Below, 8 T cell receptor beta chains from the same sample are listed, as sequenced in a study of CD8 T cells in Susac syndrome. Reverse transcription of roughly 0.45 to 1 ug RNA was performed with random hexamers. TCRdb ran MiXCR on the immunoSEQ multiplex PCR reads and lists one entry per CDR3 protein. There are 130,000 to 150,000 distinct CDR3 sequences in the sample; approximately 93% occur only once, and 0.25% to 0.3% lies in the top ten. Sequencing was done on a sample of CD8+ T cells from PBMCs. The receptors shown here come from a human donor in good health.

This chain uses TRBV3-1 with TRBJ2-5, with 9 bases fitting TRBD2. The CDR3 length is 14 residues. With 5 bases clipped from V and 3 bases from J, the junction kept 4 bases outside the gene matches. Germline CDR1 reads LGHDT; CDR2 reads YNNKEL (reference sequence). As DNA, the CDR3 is TGTGCCAGCAGCAGAATAGCGGGAGAAGAGACCCAGTACTTC. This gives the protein CASSRIAGEETQYF.

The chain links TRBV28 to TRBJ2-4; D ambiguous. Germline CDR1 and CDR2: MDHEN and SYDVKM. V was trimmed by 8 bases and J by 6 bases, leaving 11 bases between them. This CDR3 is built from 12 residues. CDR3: CASSGDGNIQYF. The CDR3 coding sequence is TGTGCCAGCTCCGGAGATGGAAACATTCAGTACTTC. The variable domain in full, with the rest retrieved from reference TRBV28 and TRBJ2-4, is DVKVTQSSRYLVKRTGEKVFLECVQDMDHENMFWYRQDPGLGLRLIYFSYDVKMKEKGDIPEGYSVSREKKERFSLILESASTNQTSMYLCASSGDGNIQYFGAGTRLSVL.

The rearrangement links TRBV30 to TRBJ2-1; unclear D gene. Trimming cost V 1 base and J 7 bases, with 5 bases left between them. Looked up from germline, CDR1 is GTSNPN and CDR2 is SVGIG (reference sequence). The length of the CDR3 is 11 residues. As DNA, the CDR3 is TGTGCCTGGAGTGGTGGGAATGAGCAGTTCTTC. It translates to CAWSGGNEQFF. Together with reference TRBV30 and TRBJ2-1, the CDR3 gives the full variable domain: SQTIHQWPATLVQPVGSPLSLECTVEGTSNPNLYWYRQAAGRGLQLLFYSVGIGQISSEVPQNLSASRPQDRQFILSSKKLLLSDSGFYLCAWSGGNEQFFGPGTRLTVL.

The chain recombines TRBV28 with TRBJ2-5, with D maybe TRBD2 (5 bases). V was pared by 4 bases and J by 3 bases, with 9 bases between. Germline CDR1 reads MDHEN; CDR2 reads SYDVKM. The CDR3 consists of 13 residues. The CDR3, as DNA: TGTGCCAGCAGTTCACCAGCGGAAGAGACCCAGTACTTC. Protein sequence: CASSSPAEETQYF.

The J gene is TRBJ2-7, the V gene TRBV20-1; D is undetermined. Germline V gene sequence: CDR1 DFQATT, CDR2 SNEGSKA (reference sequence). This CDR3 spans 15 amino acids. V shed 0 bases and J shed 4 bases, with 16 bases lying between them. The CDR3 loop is CSARETPAAAYEQYF. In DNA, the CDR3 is TGCAGTGCTAGAGAAACCCCTGCGGCGGCATACGAGCAGTACTTC.

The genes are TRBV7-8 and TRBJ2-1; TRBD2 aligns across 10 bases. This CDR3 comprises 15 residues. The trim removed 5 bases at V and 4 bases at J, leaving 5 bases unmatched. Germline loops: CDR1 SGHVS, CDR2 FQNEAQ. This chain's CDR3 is CASSTGLASYNEQFF. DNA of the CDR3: TGTGCCAGCAGCACGGGACTAGCGAGTTACAATGAGCAGTTCTTC. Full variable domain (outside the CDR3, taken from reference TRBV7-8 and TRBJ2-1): GAGVSQSPRYKVAKRGQDVALRCDPISGHVSLFWYQQALGQGPEFLTYFQNEAQLDKSGLPSDRFFAERPEGSVSTLKIQRTQQEDSAVYLCASSTGLASYNEQFFGPGTRLTVL.

The CDR3 reads CASSPRVLAGDNEQFF. CDR3 in DNA: TGTGCCAGCTCACCAAGGGTACTAGCGGGAGATAATGAGCAGTTCTTC. The chain uses TRBV18 and TRBJ2-1; 11 positions match TRBD2. V shed 2 bases and J 7 bases; nucleotides not matched to a gene: 7. The CDR3 is 16 amino acids. Germline V lookup: CDR1 KGHSH, CDR2 LQKENI.

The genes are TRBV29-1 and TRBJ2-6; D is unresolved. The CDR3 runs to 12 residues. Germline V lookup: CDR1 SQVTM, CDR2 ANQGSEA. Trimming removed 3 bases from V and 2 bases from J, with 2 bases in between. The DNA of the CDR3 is TGCAGCGTTGATACTGGGGCCAACGTCCTGACTTTC. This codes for CSVDTGANVLTF.